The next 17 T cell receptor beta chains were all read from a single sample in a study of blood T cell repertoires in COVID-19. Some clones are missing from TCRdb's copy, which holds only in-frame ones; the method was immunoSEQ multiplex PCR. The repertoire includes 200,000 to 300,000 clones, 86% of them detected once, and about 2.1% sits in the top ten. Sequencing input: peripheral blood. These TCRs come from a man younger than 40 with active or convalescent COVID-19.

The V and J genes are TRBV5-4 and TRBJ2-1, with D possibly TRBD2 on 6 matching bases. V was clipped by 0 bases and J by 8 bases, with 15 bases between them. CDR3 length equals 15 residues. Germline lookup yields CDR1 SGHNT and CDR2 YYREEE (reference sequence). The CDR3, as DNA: TGTGCCAGCAGCTTGGCGGAGACTAGATCCCATGAGCAGTTCTTC. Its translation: CASSLAETRSHEQFF. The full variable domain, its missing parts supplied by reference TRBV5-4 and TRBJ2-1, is ETGVTQSPTHLIKTRGQQVTLRCSSQSGHNTVSWYQQALGQGPQFIFQYYREEENGRGNFPPRFSGLQFPNYSSELNVNALELDDSALYLCASSLAETRSHEQFFGPGTRLTVL.

The CDR3 coding sequence is TGCGCCAGCAGTGGTGGCCGCTCCACTGAAGCTTTCTTT. Encoded protein: CASSGGRSTEAFF. This chain links TRBV10-1 with TRBJ1-1, with D hard to call. V lost 4 bases and J 4 bases, leaving 10 bases between the germline ends. The CDR3 totals 13 residues. Germline lookup yields CDR1 WNHNN and CDR2 SYGVQD (reference sequence).

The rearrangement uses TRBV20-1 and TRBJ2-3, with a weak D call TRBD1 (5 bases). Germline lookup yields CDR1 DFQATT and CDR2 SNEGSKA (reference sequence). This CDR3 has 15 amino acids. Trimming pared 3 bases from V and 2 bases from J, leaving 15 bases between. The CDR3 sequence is CSASSIGEATDTQYF. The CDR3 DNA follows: TGCAGTGCTAGTTCCATAGGGGAAGCCACAGATACGCAGTATTTT.

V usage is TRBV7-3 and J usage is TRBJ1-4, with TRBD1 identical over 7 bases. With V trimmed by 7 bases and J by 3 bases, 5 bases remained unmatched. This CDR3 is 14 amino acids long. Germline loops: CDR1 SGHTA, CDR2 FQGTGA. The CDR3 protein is CASNAGGPNEKLFF. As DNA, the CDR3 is TGTGCCAGCAACGCAGGGGGGCCTAATGAAAAACTGTTTTTT. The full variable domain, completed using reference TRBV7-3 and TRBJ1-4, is GAGVSQTPSNKVTEKGKYVELRCDPISGHTALYWYRQSLGQGPEFLIYFQGTGAADDSGLPNDRFFAVRPEGSVSTLKIQRTERGDSAVYLCASNAGGPNEKLFFGSGTQLSVL.

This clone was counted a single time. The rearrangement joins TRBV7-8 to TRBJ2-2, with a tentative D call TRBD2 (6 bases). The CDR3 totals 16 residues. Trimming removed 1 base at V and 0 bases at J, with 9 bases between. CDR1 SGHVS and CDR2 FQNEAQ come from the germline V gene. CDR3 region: CASSLEWGANTGELFF. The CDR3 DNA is TGTGCCAGCAGCTTAGAGTGGGGGGCGAACACCGGGGAGCTGTTTTTT.

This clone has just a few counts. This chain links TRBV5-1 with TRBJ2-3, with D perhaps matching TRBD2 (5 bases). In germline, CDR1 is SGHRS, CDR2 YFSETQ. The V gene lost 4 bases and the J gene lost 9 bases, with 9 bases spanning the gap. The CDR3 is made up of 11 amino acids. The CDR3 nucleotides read TGCGCCAGCAGCGAGGGCTGGACGCAGTATTTT. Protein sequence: CASSEGWTQYF.

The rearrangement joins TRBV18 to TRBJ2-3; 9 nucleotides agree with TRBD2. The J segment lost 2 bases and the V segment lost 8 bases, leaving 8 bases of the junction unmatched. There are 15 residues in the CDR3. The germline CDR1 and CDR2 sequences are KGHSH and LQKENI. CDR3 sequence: CASTVAGALTDTQYF. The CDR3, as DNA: TGTGCCAGCACTGTAGCGGGGGCCCTCACAGATACGCAGTATTTT.

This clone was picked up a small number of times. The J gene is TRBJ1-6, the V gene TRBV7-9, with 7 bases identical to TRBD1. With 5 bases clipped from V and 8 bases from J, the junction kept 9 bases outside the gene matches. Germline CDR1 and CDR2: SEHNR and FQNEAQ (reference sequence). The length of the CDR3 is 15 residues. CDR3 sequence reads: CASSQTGNSDSPLHF. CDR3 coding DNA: TGTGCCAGCAGCCAGACAGGGAATTCTGATTCACCCCTCCACTTT. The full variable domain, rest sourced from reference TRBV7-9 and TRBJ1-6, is DTGVSQNPRHKITKRGQNVTFRCDPISEHNRLYWYRQTLGQGPEFLTYFQNEAQLEKSRLLSDRFSAERPKGSFSTLEIQRTEQGDSAMYLCASSQTGNSDSPLHFGNGTRLTVT.

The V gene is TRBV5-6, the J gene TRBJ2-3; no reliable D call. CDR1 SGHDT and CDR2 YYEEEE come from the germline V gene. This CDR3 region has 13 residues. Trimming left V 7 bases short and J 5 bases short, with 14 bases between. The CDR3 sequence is CASGTFGRDTQYF. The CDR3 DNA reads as TGTGCCAGCGGTACTTTCGGTCGAGATACGCAGTATTTT.

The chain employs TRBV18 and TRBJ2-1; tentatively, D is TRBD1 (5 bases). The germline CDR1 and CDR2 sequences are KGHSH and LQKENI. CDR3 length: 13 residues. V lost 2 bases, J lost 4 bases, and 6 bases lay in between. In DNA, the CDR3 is TGTGCCAGCTCACCAGACAGTTACAATGAGCAGTTCTTC. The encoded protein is CASSPDSYNEQFF.

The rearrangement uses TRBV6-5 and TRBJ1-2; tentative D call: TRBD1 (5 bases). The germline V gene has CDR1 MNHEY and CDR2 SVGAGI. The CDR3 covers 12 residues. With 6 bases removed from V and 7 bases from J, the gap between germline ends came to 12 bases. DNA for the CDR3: TGTGCCAGCAGACGCGACAGTTCTGGCTACACCTTC. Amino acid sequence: CASRRDSSGYTF.

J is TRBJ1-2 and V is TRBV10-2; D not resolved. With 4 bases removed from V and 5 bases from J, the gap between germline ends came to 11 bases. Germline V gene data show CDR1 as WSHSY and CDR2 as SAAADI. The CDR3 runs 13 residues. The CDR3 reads CASSADFRYGYTF. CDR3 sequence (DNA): TGCGCCAGCAGTGCCGATTTCCGGTATGGCTACACCTTC.

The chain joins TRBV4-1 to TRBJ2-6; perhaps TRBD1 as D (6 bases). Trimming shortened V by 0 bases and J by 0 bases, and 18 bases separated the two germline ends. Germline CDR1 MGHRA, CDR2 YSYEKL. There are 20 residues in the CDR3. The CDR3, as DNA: TGCGCCAGCAGCCAAGATAAATTCGGGCAGGGGAGCTCTGGGGCCAACGTCCTGACTTTC. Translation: CASSQDKFGQGSSGANVLTF.

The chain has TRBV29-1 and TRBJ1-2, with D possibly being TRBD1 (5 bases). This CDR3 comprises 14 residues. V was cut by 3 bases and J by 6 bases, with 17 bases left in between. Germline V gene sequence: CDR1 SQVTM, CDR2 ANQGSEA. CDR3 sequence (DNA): TGCAGCGTTGATAGGCTCCAGGGATTTGATGGCTACACCTTC. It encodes CSVDRLQGFDGYTF.

In DNA form, the CDR3 reads TGTGCCAGCAGCACCGCGACAGGGGGCCAGTACGAGCAGTACTTC. This gives the protein CASSTATGGQYEQYF. This chain links TRBV6-5 with TRBJ2-7; TRBD1 matches 10 bases. In germline, CDR1 is MNHEY, CDR2 SVGAGI. The CDR3 has 15 residues. V was clipped by 6 bases and J by 4 bases; unmatched bases: 9.

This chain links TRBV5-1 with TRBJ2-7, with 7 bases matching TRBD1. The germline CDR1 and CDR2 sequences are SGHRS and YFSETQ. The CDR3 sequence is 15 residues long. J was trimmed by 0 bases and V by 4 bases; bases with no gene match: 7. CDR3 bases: TGCGCCAGCAGCCTAGGACAGGCCCGCTCCTACGAGCAGTACTTC. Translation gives CASSLGQARSYEQYF. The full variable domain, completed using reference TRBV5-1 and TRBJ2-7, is KAGVTQTPRYLIKTRGQQVTLSCSPISGHRSVSWYQQTPGQGLQFLFEYFSETQRNKGNFPGRFSGRQFSNSRSEMNVSTLELGDSALYLCASSLGQARSYEQYFGPGTRLTVT.

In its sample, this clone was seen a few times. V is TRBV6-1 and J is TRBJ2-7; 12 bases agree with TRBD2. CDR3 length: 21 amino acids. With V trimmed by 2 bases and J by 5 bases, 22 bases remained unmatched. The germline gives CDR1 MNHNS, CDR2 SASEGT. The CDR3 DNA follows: TGTGCCAGCAGTGAAACTATCTTGGGGCTTACTAGCGGGGGGAATTACCACGAGCAGTACTTC. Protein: CASSETILGLTSGGNYHEQYF.